Listed below are T cell receptor beta chains from one sample, sequenced in a study of shared T cell receptors in the human thymus. The repertoire was sequenced with immunoSEQ multiplex PCR; TCRdb's copy has only in-frame clones and lacks some. The sample yields roughly 710,000 clones, 80% to 90% seen once. The same specimen was also included in a second study, on human thymus T cells.

The sample was thymocytes. These receptors were obtained from a girl under three years old with a congenital heart defect. The CDR3 runs from the conserved cysteine through the conserved F or W. The order of the fields is J gene, V gene, clone size, D gene, CDR3 DNA, CDR3 protein. D genes are given only for firm matches. Size is omitted from some rows. Given values are once, few, many or a class for expanded clones.

J: TRBJ1-4
V: TRBV4-2
size: -
D: TRBD1
DNA: TGTGCCAGCAGCCTTTGCGGTTTCGGACAGGGAAAACTGTTTTTT
CDR3: CASSLCGFGQGKLFF

J: TRBJ1-2
V: TRBV6-5
size: once
D: TRBD1
DNA: TGTGCCAGCAGTTACAGAGCAGGGGGCAGCTATGGCTACACCTTC
CDR3: CASSYRAGGSYGYTF

J: TRBJ2-3
V: TRBV6-5
size: -
D: TRBD2
DNA: TGTGCCAGCAGTTACGGCCAGCGGGGGAGCACAGATACGCAGTATTTT
CDR3: CASSYGQRGSTDTQYF

J: TRBJ1-2
V: TRBV7-9
size: -
D: -
DNA: TGTGCCAGCAGCTTAGCCGCTGGTCCTCCCCGAGTGAGGGGCTACACCTTC
CDR3: CASSLAAGPPRVRGYTF

J: TRBJ1-1
V: TRBV9
size: -
D: -
DNA: TGTGCCAGCAGCGAACACCGGTGGGGGGTTGCAGAAGCTTTCTTT
CDR3: CASSEHRWGVAEAFF

J: TRBJ1-2
V: TRBV28
size: -
D: -
DNA: TGTGCCAGCAGTTCATCACAGGGTAGACGGTATGGCTACACCTTC
CDR3: CASSSSQGRRYGYTF

J: TRBJ1-1
V: TRBV6-5
size: -
D: TRBD1
DNA: TGTGCCAGCAGCCTCGCGGGACAGGGTGCTGAAGCTTTCTTT
CDR3: CASSLAGQGAEAFF

J: TRBJ2-5
V: TRBV6-1
size: -
D: -
DNA: TGTGCCAGCAGTGAACTCACTGAAAAGTACCAAGAGACCCAGTACTTC
CDR3: CASSELTEKYQETQYF

J: TRBJ2-1
V: TRBV7-8
size: once
D: TRBD2
DNA: TGTGCCAGCAGCCTAGGAGCTAGCGGGCAAACTTACAATGAGCAGTTCTTC
CDR3: CASSLGASGQTYNEQFF

J: TRBJ2-7
V: TRBV6-5
size: -
D: TRBD2
DNA: TGTGCCAGCAGCAGAGACAGCGGGGGTCCCTACGAGCAGTACTTC
CDR3: CASSRDSGGPYEQYF

J: TRBJ2-7
V: TRBV5-1
size: -
D: TRBD1
DNA: TGCGCCAGCAGCGGATGGACAGGGGGCGAGCAGTACTTC
CDR3: CASSGWTGGEQYF

J: TRBJ2-7
V: TRBV6-1
size: -
D: -
DNA: TGTGCCAGCGCTATCTTAACGGTAGCCTACGAGCAGTACTTC
CDR3: CASAILTVAYEQYF

J: TRBJ1-2
V: TRBV18
size: -
D: TRBD1
DNA: TGTGCCAGCTCACCAAAGGTATGGGGATTGACAGGGACCTACCGCGACTATGGCTACACCTTC
CDR3: CASSPKVWGLTGTYRDYGYTF

J: TRBJ2-7
V: TRBV28
size: once
D: -
DNA: TGTGCCAGCAGGATCGGTCCGTACGAGCAGTACTTC
CDR3: CASRIGPYEQYF

J: TRBJ1-1
V: TRBV5-6
size: -
D: -
DNA: TGTGCCAGCAGCTTGGGGGGACATATCAGCCGGTGGACTGAAGCTTTCTTT
CDR3: CASSLGGHISRWTEAFF

J: TRBJ1-1
V: TRBV6-5
size: -
D: TRBD1
DNA: TGTGCCAGTTCTTCCGGGACAGGGAACACTGAAGCTTTCTTT
CDR3: CASSSGTGNTEAFF

J: TRBJ2-7
V: TRBV28
size: -
D: TRBD1
DNA: TGTGCCAGCAGTTTAGAGGGTGACAGGGGGGCCTCCTACGAGCAGTACTTC
CDR3: CASSLEGDRGASYEQYF

J: TRBJ1-1
V: TRBV7-9
size: -
D: TRBD1
DNA: TGTGCCAGCAGCCCAGGGGGGCTGGGGTCCGCGAACACTGAAGCTTTCTTT
CDR3: CASSPGGLGSANTEAFF

J: TRBJ1-5
V: TRBV28
size: -
D: -
DNA: TGTGCCAGCAGTCCCAGCCTAGGGGAATCTGGGCAGCCCCAGCATTTT
CDR3: CASSPSLGESGQPQHF

J: TRBJ2-5
V: TRBV28
size: -
D: TRBD2
DNA: TGTGCCAGCAGCCCGAGACTAGCGGGGAAGTACCAAGAGACCCAGTACTTC
CDR3: CASSPRLAGKYQETQYF

J: TRBJ2-3
V: TRBV30
size: -
D: TRBD2
DNA: TGTGCCTGGAGTGGCCAAAAACCCGGAACTAGCGGCACAGATACGCAGTATTTT
CDR3: CAWSGQKPGTSGTDTQYF

J: TRBJ2-3
V: TRBV9
size: -
D: TRBD2
DNA: TGTGCCAGCAGCGGCAAACTAGCGGGGGGTCCGGATACGCAGTATTTT
CDR3: CASSGKLAGGPDTQYF

J: TRBJ1-2
V: TRBV7-8
size: -
D: -
DNA: TGTGCCAGCAGGGCTCACCAGGACGGAGGGTTGTCCACCCTTGGGGCTTGGGGCTACACCTTC
CDR3: CASRAHQDGGLSTLGAWGYTF

J: TRBJ1-5
V: TRBV21-1
size: few
D: -
DNA: TGTGCCAGCAGCAGACGTACCTCGGGACAGGGGAGGGGGCAGCCCCAGCATTTT
CDR3: CASSRRTSGQGRGQPQHF

J: TRBJ1-3
V: TRBV7-2
size: -
D: -
DNA: TGTGCCAGCAGCCCCGTCGCGGCGGTCTCTGGAAACACCATATATTTT
CDR3: CASSPVAAVSGNTIYF

J: TRBJ2-1
V: TRBV4-3
size: -
D: TRBD2
DNA: TGCGCCAGCAGCCCCTGTAGGGAGGGGAAAAAGCACCTCCCCTCCATATACAATGAGCAGTTCTTC
CDR3: CASSPCREGKKHLPSIYNEQFF

J: TRBJ2-1
V: TRBV2
size: -
D: TRBD2
DNA: TGTGCCAGCAGTGCACCACGAGGGACTAGCGGGGGCTTCCTCTACAATGAGCAGTTCTTC
CDR3: CASSAPRGTSGGFLYNEQFF

J: TRBJ1-1
V: TRBV4-1
size: -
D: TRBD1
DNA: TGCGCCAGCAGCCAAGATGATGACAAACAGGGGGCGCGTTGGACTGAAGCTTTCTTT
CDR3: CASSQDDDKQGARWTEAFF

J: TRBJ2-7
V: TRBV15
size: -
D: -
DNA: TGTGCCACCAGCACCTTCCCGTGCGGACAGCCAGCCTACGAGCAGTACTTC
CDR3: CATSTFPCGQPAYEQYF

J: TRBJ1-2
V: TRBV9
size: once
D: -
DNA: TGTGACAGCAGCGCGGGCCCTCGGGGGTTTGATGGCTACACCTTC
CDR3: CDSSAGPRGFDGYTF

J: TRBJ1-2
V: TRBV4-3
size: -
D: -
DNA: TGCGCCAGCAGCCAGGGTATCCACAGAGCTAACTATGGCTACACCTTC
CDR3: CASSQGIHRANYGYTF